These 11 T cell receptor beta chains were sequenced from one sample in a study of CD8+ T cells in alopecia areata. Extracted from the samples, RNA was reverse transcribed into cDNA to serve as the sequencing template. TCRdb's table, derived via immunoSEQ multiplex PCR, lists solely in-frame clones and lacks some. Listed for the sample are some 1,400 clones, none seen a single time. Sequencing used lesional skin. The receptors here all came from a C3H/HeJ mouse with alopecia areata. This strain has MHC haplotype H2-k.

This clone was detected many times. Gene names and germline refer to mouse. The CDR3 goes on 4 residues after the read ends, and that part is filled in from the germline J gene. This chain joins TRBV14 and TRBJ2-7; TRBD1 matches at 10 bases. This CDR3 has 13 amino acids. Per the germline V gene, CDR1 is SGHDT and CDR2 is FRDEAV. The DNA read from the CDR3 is TGTGCCAGCAGTTCGGGACAGGGGTAT. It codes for CASSSGQGY. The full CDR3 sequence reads CASSSGQGYEQYF.

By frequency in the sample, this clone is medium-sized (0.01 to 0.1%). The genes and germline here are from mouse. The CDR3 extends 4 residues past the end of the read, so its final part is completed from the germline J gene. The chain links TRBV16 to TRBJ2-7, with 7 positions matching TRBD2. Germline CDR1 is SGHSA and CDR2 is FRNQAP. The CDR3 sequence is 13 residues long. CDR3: CASSLGWGYEQYF. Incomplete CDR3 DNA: TGTGCAAGCAGCTTAGGCTGGGGGTAT.

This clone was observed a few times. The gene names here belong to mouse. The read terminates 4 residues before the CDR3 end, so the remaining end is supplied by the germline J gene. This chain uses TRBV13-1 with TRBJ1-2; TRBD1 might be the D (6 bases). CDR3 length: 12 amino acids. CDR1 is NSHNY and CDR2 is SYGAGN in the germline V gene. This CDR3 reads CASSIAGDDYTF. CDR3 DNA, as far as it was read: TGTGCCAGCAGTATAGCAGGGGAC.

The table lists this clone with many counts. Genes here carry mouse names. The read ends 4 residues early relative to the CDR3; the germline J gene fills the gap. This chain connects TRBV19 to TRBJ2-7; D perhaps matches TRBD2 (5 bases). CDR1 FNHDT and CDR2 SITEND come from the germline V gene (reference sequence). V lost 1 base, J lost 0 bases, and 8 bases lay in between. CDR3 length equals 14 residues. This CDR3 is CASSIWGLSYEQYF. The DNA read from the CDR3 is TGTGCCAGCAGTATATGGGGTCTCTCCTAT.

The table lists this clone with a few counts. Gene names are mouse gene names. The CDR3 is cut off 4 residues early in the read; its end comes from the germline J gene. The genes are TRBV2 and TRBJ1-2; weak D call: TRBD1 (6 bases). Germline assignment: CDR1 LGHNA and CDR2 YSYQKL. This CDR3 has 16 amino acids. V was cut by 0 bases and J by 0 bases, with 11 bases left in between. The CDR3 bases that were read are TGTGCCAGCAGCCAAGATAGGGGGTCTGCAAACTCC. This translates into CASSQDRGSANS. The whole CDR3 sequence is CASSQDRGSANSDYTF.

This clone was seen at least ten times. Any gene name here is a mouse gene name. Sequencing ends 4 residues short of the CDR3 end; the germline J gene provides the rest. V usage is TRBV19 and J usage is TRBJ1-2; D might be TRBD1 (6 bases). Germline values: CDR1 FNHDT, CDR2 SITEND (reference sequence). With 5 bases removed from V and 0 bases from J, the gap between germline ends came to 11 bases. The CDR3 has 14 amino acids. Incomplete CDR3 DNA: TGTGCCAGCAGCCCGGACAGAGCAAACTCC. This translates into CASSPDRANS. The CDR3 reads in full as CASSPDRANSDYTF.

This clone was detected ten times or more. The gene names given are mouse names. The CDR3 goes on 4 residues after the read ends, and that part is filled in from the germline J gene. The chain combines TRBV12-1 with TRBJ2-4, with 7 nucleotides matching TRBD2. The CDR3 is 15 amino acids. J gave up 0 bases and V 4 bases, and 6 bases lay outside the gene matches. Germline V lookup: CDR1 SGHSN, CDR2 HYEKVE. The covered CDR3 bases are TGTGCCAGCTCCCAAACTGGGGCTAGTCAAAAC. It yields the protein CASSQTGASQN. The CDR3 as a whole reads CASSQTGASQNTLYF.

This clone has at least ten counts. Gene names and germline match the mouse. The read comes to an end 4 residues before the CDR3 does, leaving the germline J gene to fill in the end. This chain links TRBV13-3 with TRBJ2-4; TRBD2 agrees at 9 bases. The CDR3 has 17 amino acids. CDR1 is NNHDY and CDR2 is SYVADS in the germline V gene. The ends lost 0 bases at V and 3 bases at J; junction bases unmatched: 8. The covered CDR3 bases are TGTGCCAGCAGTGATGCTTGGTGGGGGGGCGCCCAAAAC. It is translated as CASSDAWWGGAQN. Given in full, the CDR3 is CASSDAWWGGAQNTLYF.

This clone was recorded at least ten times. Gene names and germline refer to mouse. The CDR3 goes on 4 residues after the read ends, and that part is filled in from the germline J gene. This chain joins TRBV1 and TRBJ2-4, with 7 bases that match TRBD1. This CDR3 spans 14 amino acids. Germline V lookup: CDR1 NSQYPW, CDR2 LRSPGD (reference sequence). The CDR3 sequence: CTCSARTGENTLYF. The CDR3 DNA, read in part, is TGCACCTGCAGTGCCCGGACAGGAGAAAAC.

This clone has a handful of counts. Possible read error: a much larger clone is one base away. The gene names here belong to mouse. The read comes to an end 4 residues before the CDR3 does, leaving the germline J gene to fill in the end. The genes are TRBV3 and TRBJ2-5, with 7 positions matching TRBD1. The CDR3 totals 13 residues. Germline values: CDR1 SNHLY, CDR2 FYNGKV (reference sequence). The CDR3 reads CASSPGTEDTQYF. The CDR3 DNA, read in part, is TGTGCCAGCAGTCCCGGGACAGAAGAC.

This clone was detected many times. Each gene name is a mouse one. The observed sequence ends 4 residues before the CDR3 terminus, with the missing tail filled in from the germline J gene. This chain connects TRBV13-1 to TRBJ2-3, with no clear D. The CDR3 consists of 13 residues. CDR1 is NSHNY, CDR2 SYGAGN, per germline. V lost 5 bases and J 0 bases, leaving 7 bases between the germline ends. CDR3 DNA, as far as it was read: TGTGCCAGCAGGACAACTAGTGCAGAA. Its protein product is CASRTTSAE. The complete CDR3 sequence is CASRTTSAETLYF.